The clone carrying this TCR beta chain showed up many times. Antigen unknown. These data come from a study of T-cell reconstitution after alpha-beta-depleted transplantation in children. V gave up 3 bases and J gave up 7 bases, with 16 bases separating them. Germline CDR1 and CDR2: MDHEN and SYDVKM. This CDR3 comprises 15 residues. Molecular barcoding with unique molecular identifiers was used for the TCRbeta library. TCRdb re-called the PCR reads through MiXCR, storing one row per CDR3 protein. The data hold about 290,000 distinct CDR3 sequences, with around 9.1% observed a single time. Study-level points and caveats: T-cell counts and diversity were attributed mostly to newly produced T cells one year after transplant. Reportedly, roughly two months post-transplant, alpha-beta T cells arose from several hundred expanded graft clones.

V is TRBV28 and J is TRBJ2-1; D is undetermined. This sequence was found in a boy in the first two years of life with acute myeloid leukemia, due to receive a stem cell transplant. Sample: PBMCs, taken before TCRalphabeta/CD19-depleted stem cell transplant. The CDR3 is CASSFKVRVKNEQFF. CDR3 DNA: TGTGCCAGCAGTTTTAAGGTTCGGGTTAAGAATGAGCAGTTCTTC.